What follows are 10 T cell receptor beta chains derived from one specimen sequenced in a study of human T cells and chemical hapten exposure. Time point noted: patch test 1, 2 weeks after DPC sensitization. As to treatment: therapeutic diphenylcyclopropenone sensitization with weekly scalp DPC. TCRdb re-derived calls from the RACE reads in MiXCR, one entry per CDR3 protein. The table has approximately 79,000 distinct CDR3 sequences, about a tenth seen once. The specimen was whole blood, collected in connection with sensitization to the hapten diphenylcyclopropenone (DPC). The receptors originated from a woman aged 45-60 years with alopecia areata. Some clones in this sample may be carry-over from other donors' samples.

This clonotype came up many times. This chain joins TRBV11-2 and TRBJ2-5; tentatively, D is TRBD2 (6 bases). Per the germline V gene, CDR1 is SGHAT and CDR2 is FQNNGV. Deletions cut 5 bases from V and 5 bases from J, with 18 bases between. The CDR3 runs 15 residues. CDR3 residues: CASSALVGGPETQYF. In DNA, the CDR3 is TGTGCCAGCAGCGCGCTCGTCGGAGGGCCGGAGACCCAGTACTTC.

This clonotype was observed a few times. J is TRBJ2-5 and V is TRBV7-8; D unclear. The CDR3 has 16 amino acids. V lost 8 bases and J lost 5, with 24 bases in between. Per the germline V gene, CDR1 is SGHVS and CDR2 is FQNEAQ. The CDR3 loop is CASFSPTQREVETQYF. The CDR3 DNA sequence: TGTGCCAGCTTTTCTCCAACCCAGAGAGAGGTGGAGACCCAGTACTTC.

This clonotype was counted only a few times. The rearrangement joins TRBV29-1 to TRBJ2-7, with TRBD2 identical over 11 bases. Germline V CDR1 and CDR2: SQVTM, ANQGSEA. There are 13 residues in the CDR3. Unmatched junction bases numbered 3, after V lost 5 bases and J lost 3 bases. The CDR3 is CSVSGLADYEQYF. Here the CDR3 DNA reads TGCAGCGTTTCGGGACTAGCGGACTACGAGCAGTACTTC.

This clonotype has a handful of counts. The rearrangement joins TRBV24-1 to TRBJ1-1; 10 nucleotides align to TRBD1. There are 15 residues in the CDR3. Trimming took 4 bases from V and 2 from J; bases not matched to a gene: 3. Germline loops: CDR1 KGHDR, CDR2 SFDVKD. CDR3 region: CATSDPTGGNTEAFF. The CDR3 nucleotides are TGTGCCACCAGTGACCCGACAGGGGGCAACACTGAAGCTTTCTTT.

This clonotype was picked up many times. V gene TRBV11-2 combines with J gene TRBJ2-5; possibly TRBD2 for D (5 bases). V was clipped by 0 bases and J by 5 bases, with 19 bases between them. CDR3 size: 17 residues. The V gene's germline CDR1 is SGHAT and CDR2 FQNNGV. The CDR3 protein is CASSLDPPAGLRETQYF. The CDR3 coding sequence is TGTGCCAGCAGCTTAGACCCGCCGGCAGGACTTCGGGAGACCCAGTACTTC. Drawing the rest from reference TRBV11-2 and TRBJ2-5, the complete variable domain is EAGVAQSPRYKIIEKRQSVAFWCNPISGHATLYWYQQILGQGPKLLIQFQNNGVVDDSQLPKDRFSAERLKGVDSTLKIQPAKLEDSAVYLCASSLDPPAGLRETQYFGPGTRLLVL.

This chain connects TRBV20-1 to TRBJ2-7; 9 bases agree with TRBD1. The V segment lost 6 bases and the J segment 3 bases; nucleotides outside the gene matches: 12. The CDR3 contains 15 residues. The germline gives CDR1 DFQATT, CDR2 SNEGSKA (reference sequence). The CDR3 spells CSALKVGTGIYEQYF. CDR3 DNA: TGCAGTGCCCTAAAGGTCGGGACAGGGATCTACGAGCAGTACTTC.

This chain joins TRBV6-2 or TRBV6-3 and TRBJ1-5; D remains ambiguous. Germline assignment: CDR1 MNHEY and CDR2 SVGEGT. CDR3 length equals 14 residues. V was pared by 1 base and J by 7 bases, with 11 bases between. The CDR3 spells CASSYFSSGQPQHF. The CDR3 DNA follows: TGTGCCAGCAGTTACTTCTCCTCGGGGCAGCCCCAGCATTTT.

This clonotype was detected a few times. The rearrangement joins TRBV25-1 to TRBJ2-3; D gene uncertain. The germline CDR1 and CDR2 sequences are MGHDK and SYGVNS. The CDR3 consists of 13 residues. Trimming shortened V by 7 bases and J by 3 bases, and 11 bases separated the two germline ends. Here the CDR3 DNA reads TGTGCCAGCACCCTGCATGCGACAGATACGCAGTATTTT. Its protein product is CASTLHATDTQYF.

This clonotype has ten or more counts. The chain uses TRBV25-1 and TRBJ2-5; D gene uncertain. Germline CDR1 and CDR2: MGHDK and SYGVNS. Trimming took 0 bases from V and 1 from J, leaving 3 bases between them. The CDR3 is made up of 13 amino acids. Here the CDR3 reads CASSEYSQETQYF. For the CDR3, the DNA is TGTGCCAGCAGTGAATACTCCCAAGAGACCCAGTACTTC.

This clonotype has more than one count but fewer than ten. The V gene is TRBV5-1, the J gene TRBJ1-4, with a tentative D call TRBD1 (6 bases). V was cut by 0 bases and J by 8 bases, with 14 bases left in between. Germline CDR1 is SGHRS and CDR2 is YFSETQ. The CDR3 sequence is 15 residues long. Written as DNA, the CDR3 is TGCGCCAGCAGCTTGGAAACAGGGATGGGGGAAAAACTGTTTTTT. It encodes CASSLETGMGEKLFF.